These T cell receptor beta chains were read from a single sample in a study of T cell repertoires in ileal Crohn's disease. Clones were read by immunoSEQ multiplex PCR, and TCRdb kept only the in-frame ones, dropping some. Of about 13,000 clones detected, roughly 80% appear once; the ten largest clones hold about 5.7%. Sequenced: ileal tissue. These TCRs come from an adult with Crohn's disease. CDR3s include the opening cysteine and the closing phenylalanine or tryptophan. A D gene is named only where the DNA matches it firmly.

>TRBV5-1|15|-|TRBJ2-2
CASSSTAAGTGELFF
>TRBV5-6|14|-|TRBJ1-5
CASSVDSSNQPQHF
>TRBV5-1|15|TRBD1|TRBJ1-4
CASSLPRWTGEKLFF
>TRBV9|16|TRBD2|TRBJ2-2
CASSVTSGGAPGELFF
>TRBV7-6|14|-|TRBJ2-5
CASSPSEGIETQYF
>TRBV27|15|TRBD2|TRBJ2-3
CASSPKGTSGGAPLF
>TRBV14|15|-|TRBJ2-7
CASSPLSGLSYEQYF
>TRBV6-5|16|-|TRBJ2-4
CASSSSLLMGKNIQYF
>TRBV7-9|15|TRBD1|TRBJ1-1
CASSSGQGASTEAFF
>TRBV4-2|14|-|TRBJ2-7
CASSEGLRGNEQYF
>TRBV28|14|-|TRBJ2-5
CASRGRNGQETQYF
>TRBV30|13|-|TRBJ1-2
CAWSTRGYYGYTF
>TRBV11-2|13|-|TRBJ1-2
CASSFIANYGYTF